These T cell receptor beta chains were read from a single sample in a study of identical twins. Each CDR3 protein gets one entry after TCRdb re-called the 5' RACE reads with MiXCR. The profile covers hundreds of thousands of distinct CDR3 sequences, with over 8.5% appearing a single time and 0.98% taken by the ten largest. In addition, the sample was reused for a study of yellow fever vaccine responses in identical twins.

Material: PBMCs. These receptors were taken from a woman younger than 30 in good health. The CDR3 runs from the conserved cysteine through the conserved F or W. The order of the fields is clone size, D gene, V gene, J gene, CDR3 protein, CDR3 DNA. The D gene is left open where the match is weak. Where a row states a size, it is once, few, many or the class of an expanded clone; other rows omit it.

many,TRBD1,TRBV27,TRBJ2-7,CASSQRPGTGDEQYF,TGTGCCAGCAGCCAGAGACCCGGGACAGGGGACGAGCAGTACTTC
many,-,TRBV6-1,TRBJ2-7,CASSPRGRGEQYF,TGTGCCAGCAGTCCCAGGGGGAGGGGAGAGCAGTACTTC
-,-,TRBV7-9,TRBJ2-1,CASSGDRLAGREQFF,TGTGCCAGCAGCGGGGACCGGCTAGCAGGTCGTGAGCAGTTCTTC
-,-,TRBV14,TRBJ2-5,CASSQRGLIKETQYF,TGTGCCAGCAGCCAAAGAGGTCTCATAAAAGAGACCCAGTACTTC
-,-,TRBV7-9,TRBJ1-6,CASGSQGNSPLHF,TGTGCCAGCGGTTCACAGGGAAATTCACCCCTCCACTTT
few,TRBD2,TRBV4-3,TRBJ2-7,CASSPSRLAGYEQYF,TGCGCCAGCAGCCCAAGCAGACTAGCGGGGTACGAGCAGTACTTC
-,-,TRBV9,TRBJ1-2,CANTKPGVYGYTF,TGTGCCAACACCAAACCCGGGGTGTATGGCTACACCTTC
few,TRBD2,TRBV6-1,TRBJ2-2,CASSRDSGRLSSGELFF,TGTGCCAGCAGTAGGGATAGCGGGCGGTTGTCCTCCGGGGAGCTGTTTTTT
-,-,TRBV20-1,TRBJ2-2,CSAGLGGTITGELFF,TGCAGTGCTGGCCTCGGAGGGACAATCACCGGGGAGCTGTTTTTT
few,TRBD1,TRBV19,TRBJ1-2,CASSRATGGSSYGYTF,TGTGCCAGTAGTAGGGCGACAGGGGGCTCCAGCTATGGCTACACCTTC
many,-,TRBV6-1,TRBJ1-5,CASSPDKDQPQHF,TGTGCCAGCAGTCCGGACAAAGATCAGCCCCAGCATTTT
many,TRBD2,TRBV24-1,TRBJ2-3,CATSDFEREADTQYF,TGTGCCACCAGTGATTTCGAGCGGGAGGCAGATACGCAGTATTTT
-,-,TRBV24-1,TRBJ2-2,CATSQVGELFF,TGTGCCACCAGTCAAGTCGGGGAGCTGTTTTTT
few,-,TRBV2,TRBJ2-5,CASSEVGAVQETQYF,TGTGCCAGCAGTGAAGTAGGAGCGGTCCAAGAGACCCAGTACTTC
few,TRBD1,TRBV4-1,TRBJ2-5,CASSQGDRGTMAETQYF,TGCGCCAGCAGCCAAGGGGACAGGGGAACGATGGCAGAGACCCAGTACTTC
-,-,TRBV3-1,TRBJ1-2,CASSQGAASNYGYTF,TGTGCCAGCAGCCAAGGGGCAGCGTCTAACTATGGCTACACCTTC
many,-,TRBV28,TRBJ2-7,CASSLFSPHLVYEQYF,TGTGCCAGCAGTTTATTTAGTCCTCACCTCGTCTACGAGCAGTACTTC
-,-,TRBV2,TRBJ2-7,CASSERGAHFYEQYF,TGTGCCAGCAGTGAACGGGGGGCGCATTTCTACGAGCAGTACTTC
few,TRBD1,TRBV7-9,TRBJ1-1,CASSPRQGGAEAFF,TGTGCCAGCAGCCCTAGACAGGGTGGCGCTGAAGCTTTCTTT
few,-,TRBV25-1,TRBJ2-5,CASSESYIERGQETQYF,TGTGCCAGCAGTGAATCGTACATCGAAAGGGGACAAGAGACCCAGTACTTC
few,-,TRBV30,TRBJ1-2,CAWMSEYGYTF,TGTGCCTGGATGTCGGAGTATGGCTACACCTTC
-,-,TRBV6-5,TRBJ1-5,CASSYVQGKSPQHF,TGTGCCAGCAGTTACGTCCAGGGAAAATCGCCCCAGCATTTT
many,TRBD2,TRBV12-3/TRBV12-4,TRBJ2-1,CASSHPGLSGLNEQFF,TGTGCCAGCAGTCACCCGGGACTATCAGGCCTGAATGAGCAGTTCTTC
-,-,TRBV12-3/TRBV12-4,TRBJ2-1,CACCLAWTRRDNYNEQFF,TGTGCCTGCTGTTTAGCGTGGACCCGCCGGGACAACTACAATGAGCAGTTCTTC
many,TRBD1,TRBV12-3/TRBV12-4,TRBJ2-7,CASSSGTGVEQYF,TGTGCCAGCAGTTCAGGGACAGGGGTCGAGCAGTACTTC
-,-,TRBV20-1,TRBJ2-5,CSAMGLGEYQETQYF,TGCAGTGCTATGGGGTTGGGAGAGTACCAAGAGACCCAGTACTTC
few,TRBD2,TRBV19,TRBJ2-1,CASRKGTSGGDEQFF,TGTGCCAGCAGAAAAGGGACTAGCGGGGGCGATGAGCAGTTCTTC
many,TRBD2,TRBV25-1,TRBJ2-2,CASRGGVANTGELFF,TGTGCCAGCAGGGGGGGGGTAGCGAACACCGGGGAGCTGTTTTTT
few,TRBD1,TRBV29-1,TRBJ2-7,CSVITPGGHEQWF,TGCAGCGTAATAACGCCAGGGGGCCACGAGCAATGGTTC
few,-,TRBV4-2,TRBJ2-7,CASSQNSGYEQYF,TGTGCCAGCAGCCAAAATTCGGGCTACGAGCAGTACTTC
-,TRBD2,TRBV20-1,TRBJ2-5,CSATLAGQETQYF,TGCAGTGCAACCTTAGCGGGCCAAGAGACCCAGTACTTC
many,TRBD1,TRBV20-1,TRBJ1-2,CSGTGINGYTF,TGCAGCGGGACAGGGATTAATGGCTACACCTTC
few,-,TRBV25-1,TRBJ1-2,CASSDPHTSANYGYTF,TGTGCCAGCAGTGATCCCCACACATCGGCTAACTATGGCTACACCTTC
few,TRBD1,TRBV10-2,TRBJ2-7,CASIPRDRVYEQYF,TGCGCCAGCATACCCCGGGACAGGGTCTACGAGCAGTACTTC
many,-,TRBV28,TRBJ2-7,CASSFAPGTATSYEQYF,TGTGCCAGCAGTTTTGCTCCCGGGACGGCTACCTCCTACGAGCAGTACTTC
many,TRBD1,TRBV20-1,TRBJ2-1,CSAGGGTGVNEQFF,TGCAGTGCTGGGGGGGGGACAGGGGTGAATGAGCAGTTCTTC
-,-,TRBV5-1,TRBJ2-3,CASRDSPTDTQYF,TGCGCCAGCAGGGATTCCCCCACAGATACGCAGTATTTT
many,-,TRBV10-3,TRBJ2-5,CAISEREETQYF,TGTGCCATCAGTGAGCGAGAAGAGACCCAGTACTTC
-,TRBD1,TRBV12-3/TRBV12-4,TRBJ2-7,CASSLYPDRFYEQYF,TGTGCCAGCAGTCTCTACCCGGACAGGTTCTACGAGCAGTACTTC
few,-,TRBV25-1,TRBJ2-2,CASSEIGFDGELFF,TGTGCCAGCAGTGAAATTGGTTTTGACGGGGAGCTGTTTTTT
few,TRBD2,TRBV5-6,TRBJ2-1,CASSFGTSGPYNEQFF,TGTGCCAGCAGTTTTGGGACTAGCGGGCCTTACAATGAGCAGTTCTTC
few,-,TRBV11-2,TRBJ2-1,CASSLEVRSYNEQFF,TGTGCCAGCAGCTTAGAGGTCCGCTCCTACAATGAGCAGTTCTTC
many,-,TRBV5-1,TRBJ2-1,CASSMEGFYNEQFF,TGCGCCAGCAGCATGGAAGGGTTCTACAATGAGCAGTTCTTC
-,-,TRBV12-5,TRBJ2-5,CASAALETQYF,TGTGCTAGTGCTGCCTTAGAGACCCAGTACTTC
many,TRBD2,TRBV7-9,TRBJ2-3,CASSSKAGKVTDTQYF,TGTGCCAGCAGCTCAAAAGCGGGGAAGGTCACAGATACGCAGTATTTT
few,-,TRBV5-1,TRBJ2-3,CASSFLGQGTDTDTQYF,TGCGCCAGCAGCTTTCTAGGGCAGGGCACGGACACAGATACGCAGTATTTT
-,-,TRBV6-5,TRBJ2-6,CASSWSGLRGSGANVLTF,TGTGCCAGCAGTTGGTCGGGGTTAAGGGGCTCTGGGGCCAACGTCCTGACTTTC
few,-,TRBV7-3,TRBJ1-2,CASSFRHERSRFGYTF,TGTGCCAGCAGCTTCCGGCACGAAAGGTCTAGGTTTGGCTACACCTTC